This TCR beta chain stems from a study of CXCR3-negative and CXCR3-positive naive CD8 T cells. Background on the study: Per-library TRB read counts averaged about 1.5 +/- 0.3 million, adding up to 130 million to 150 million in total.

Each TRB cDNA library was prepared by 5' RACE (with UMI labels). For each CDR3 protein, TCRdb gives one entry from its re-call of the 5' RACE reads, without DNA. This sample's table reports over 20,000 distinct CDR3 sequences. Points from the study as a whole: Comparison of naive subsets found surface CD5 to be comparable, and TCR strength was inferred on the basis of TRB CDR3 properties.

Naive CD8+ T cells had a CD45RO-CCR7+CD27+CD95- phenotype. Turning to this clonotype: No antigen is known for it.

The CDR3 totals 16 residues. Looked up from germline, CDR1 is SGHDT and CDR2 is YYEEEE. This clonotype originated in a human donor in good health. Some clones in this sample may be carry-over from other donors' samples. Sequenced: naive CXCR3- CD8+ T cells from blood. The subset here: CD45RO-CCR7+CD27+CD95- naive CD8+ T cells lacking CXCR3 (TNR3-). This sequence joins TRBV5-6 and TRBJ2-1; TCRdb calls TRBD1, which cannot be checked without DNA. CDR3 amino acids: CASSPLIQGTYNEQFF.